This T cell receptor beta chain was recorded in a study of cytomegalovirus exposure and HLA in healthy donors. Findings and limits, study-wide: A later analysis linked a missense variant in DCLRE1C to the trimming of TCR beta V and J genes. As immune exposure information, only CMV serostatus was available. HLA alleles were associated with 15,000 to 20,000 TCR beta sequences in a later analysis at 0.05 false discovery rate. While the bulk of TCR sequences proved rare, some public TCRs turned up in many donors.

The CDR3 extends over 14 amino acids. With V trimmed by 4 bases and J by 4 bases, 5 bases remained unmatched. Germline V gene sequence: CDR1 SGHDT, CDR2 YYEEEE. Researchers ran the PCR with 60 Vbeta and 13 Jbeta primers. Generated by immunoSEQ multiplex PCR, the TCRdb table keeps only in-frame clones and is missing some. The sample has about 140,000 clones, approximately 8.9% seen once; the top ten hold roughly 7%. This clone was recorded a few times. The antigen remains unidentified. The sequenced material came from PBMCs. This receptor was obtained from a woman aged 40 to 49 in good health and CMV-seropositive. The V gene is TRBV5-6, the J gene TRBJ1-2; 9 nucleotides line up with TRBD1. This CDR3 reads CASSRGTGTYGYTF. The CDR3 DNA reads TGTGCCAGCAGCCGTGGGACAGGGACCTATGGCTACACCTTC.